Presented here are 8 T cell receptor beta chains from one specimen sequenced in a study of Graves' ophthalmopathy and Graves' hyperthyroidism. The TCR beta CDR3 regions underwent amplification from RNA transcripts. First-round RT-PCR relied on HTBI primers, and a second-round multiplex PCR came next. MiXCR was run by TCRdb on the multiplex PCR reads, yielding one entry per CDR3 protein. The repertoire holds about 700,000 distinct CDR3 sequences, with about 38% as singletons. Sequencing was done on a sample of peripheral blood. Receptors were obtained from an adult man with Graves' ophthalmopathy.

About this clonotype: A read error is possible here, since a much larger clone lies one base away. A read error is likely, as this CDR3 ends without the conserved phenylalanine or tryptophan. J is TRBJ1-1 and V is TRBV7-2; 7 nucleotides align to TRBD1. The CDR3 has 13 amino acids. Unmatched junction bases numbered 2, after V lost 3 bases and J lost 4 bases. Germline CDR1 is SGHTA and CDR2 is FQGNSA. The CDR3 protein is CASSLGQSTEAFV. CDR3 nucleotide sequence: TGTGCCAGCAGCTTGGGACAGAGCACTGAAGCTTTCGTT.

The CDR3 DNA reads TGTGCCAGCAGCCAAACTAGCGGCCAACTCTACGAGCAGTACTTC. Encoded protein: CASSQTSGQLYEQYF. The chain carries TRBV4-2 and TRBJ2-7; 8 nucleotides align to TRBD2. The CDR3 is 15 residues long. Germline V gene lookup returns CDR1 LGHNA and CDR2 YNFKEQ. V lost 2 bases, J lost 3 bases, and 6 bases stayed unmatched.

This clonotype was seen only a few times. The chain carries TRBV19 and TRBJ1-2; 12 positions agree with TRBD1. Germline V gene lookup returns CDR1 LNHDA and CDR2 SQIVND (reference sequence). The CDR3 contains 18 residues. After removal of 8 bases from V and 7 bases from J, the junction contained 20 bases not matched to a gene. For the CDR3, the DNA is TGTGCCAGTGTAGGTCCGGGACAGGGGGCGACTTCCCTGAGTGGCTACACCTTC. It yields the protein CASVGPGQGATSLSGYTF.

The count of this clonotype is one. The chain combines TRBV29-1 with TRBJ1-6; 7 bases match TRBD1. This CDR3 is built from 14 residues. Germline V lookup: CDR1 SQVTM, CDR2 ANQGSEA. Germline trimming cut 5 bases from V and 9 bases from J; bases unmatched to any gene: 10. The CDR3 bases are TGCAGCGTTCCCACGACAGGGAGGTCTTCACCCCTCCACTTT. Amino acids: CSVPTTGRSSPLHF.

This clonotype has at least ten counts. V usage is TRBV19 and J usage is TRBJ2-7; D not resolved. Germline values: CDR1 LNHDA, CDR2 SQIVND (reference sequence). V was cut by 9 bases and J by 7 bases, with 16 bases left in between. CDR3 length: 12 amino acids. The CDR3 sequence is CASSDPTKEQYF. The CDR3 DNA reads as TGTGCCAGCTCTGACCCAACTAAAGAGCAGTACTTC.

The V and J genes are TRBV5-1 and TRBJ1-2, with no clear D. The V gene lost 4 bases and the J gene lost 3 bases, with 13 bases spanning the gap. This CDR3 is 14 amino acids long. Germline V gives CDR1 SGHRS, CDR2 YFSETQ. The CDR3 bases are TGCGCCAGCAGCCCTGATCTCCGGGACTATGGCTACACCTTC. Translation gives CASSPDLRDYGYTF.

The gene calls are TRBV14 and TRBJ2-5; D is unresolved. With 8 bases removed from V and 3 bases from J, the gap between germline ends came to 13 bases. Germline V gene lookup returns CDR1 SGHDN and CDR2 FVKESK. This CDR3 comprises 13 residues. DNA for the CDR3: TGTGCCAGCTCAAGGATAAGCGAAGAGACCCAGTACTTC. This encodes CASSRISEETQYF.

This clonotype has ten or more counts. The chain employs TRBV7-2 and TRBJ2-7; the D is unclear. The CDR3 runs to 15 residues. Trimming removed 6 bases from V and 2 bases from J, with 17 bases in between. Germline CDR1 SGHTA, CDR2 FQGNSA. This chain's CDR3 is CASSQSRLGPYEQYF. The DNA of the CDR3 is TGTGCCAGCAGTCAATCCAGGCTAGGACCCTACGAGCAGTACTTC. The whole variable domain, filled in from reference TRBV7-2 and TRBJ2-7, reads GAGVSQSPSNKVTEKGKDVELRCDPISGHTALYWYRQSLGQGLEFLIYFQGNSAPDKSGLPSDRFSAERTGGSVSTLTIQRTQQEDSAVYLCASSQSRLGPYEQYFGPGTRLTVT.